This T cell receptor (beta chain) was recorded in a study of T cells after yellow fever vaccination. MiXCR, applied by TCRdb to the 5' RACE reads, yields one record per CDR3 protein. This sample has 450,000 to 650,000 distinct CDR3 sequences, with just over 20% found just once. CDR3 size: 15 residues. V lost 3 bases, J lost 0 bases, and 8 bases lay in between. In germline, CDR1 is MDHEN, CDR2 SYDVKM. The table lists this clonotype with a few counts. The clonotype was recovered from a man aged 18 to 29 who received the YFV17D yellow fever vaccine. The chain couples TRBV28 to TRBJ1-4; D unresolved. Sequencing was performed on PBMCs, taken approximately 22 days after the first yellow fever vaccination. DNA for the CDR3: TGTGCCAGCAGTTTTGGGAGTGCAACTAATGAAAAACTGTTTTTT. It encodes CASSFGSATNEKLFF.